The subject of this entry is one T cell receptor beta chain. Its antigen is undetermined. The entry originates in a study of cytomegalovirus exposure and HLA in healthy donors. Study details: Of all 400 or so donors who were genotyped, under 90% belonged to the Caucasian-associated ancestry cluster.

Study conclusions and caveats: Productive status was seen about 87% or about 30% of the time for most TCR beta V segments in an earlier analysis. Immune exposure data for these donors was limited to CMV serostatus. Associated with cytomegalovirus, according to the listing, were around 160 TCR beta chains.

The CDR3 is made up of 15 amino acids. Germline loops: CDR1 LNHDA, CDR2 SQIVND (reference sequence). With 4 bases clipped from V and 0 bases from J, the junction kept 4 bases outside the gene matches. PCR involved 60 Vbeta and 13 Jbeta primers. Clones were sequenced by immunoSEQ multiplex PCR, and TCRdb holds only the in-frame ones, with some missing. The sample totals 65,000 to 90,000 clones. This receptor was identified in a female donor in good health and CMV-seropositive. The sequencing input was PBMCs. V usage is TRBV19 and J usage is TRBJ1-1; 8 bases map to TRBD1. The CDR3 nucleotides read TGTGCCAGTAGTAGCCAGACAGGGGTGAACACTGAAGCTTTCTTT. Residues: CASSSQTGVNTEAFF.